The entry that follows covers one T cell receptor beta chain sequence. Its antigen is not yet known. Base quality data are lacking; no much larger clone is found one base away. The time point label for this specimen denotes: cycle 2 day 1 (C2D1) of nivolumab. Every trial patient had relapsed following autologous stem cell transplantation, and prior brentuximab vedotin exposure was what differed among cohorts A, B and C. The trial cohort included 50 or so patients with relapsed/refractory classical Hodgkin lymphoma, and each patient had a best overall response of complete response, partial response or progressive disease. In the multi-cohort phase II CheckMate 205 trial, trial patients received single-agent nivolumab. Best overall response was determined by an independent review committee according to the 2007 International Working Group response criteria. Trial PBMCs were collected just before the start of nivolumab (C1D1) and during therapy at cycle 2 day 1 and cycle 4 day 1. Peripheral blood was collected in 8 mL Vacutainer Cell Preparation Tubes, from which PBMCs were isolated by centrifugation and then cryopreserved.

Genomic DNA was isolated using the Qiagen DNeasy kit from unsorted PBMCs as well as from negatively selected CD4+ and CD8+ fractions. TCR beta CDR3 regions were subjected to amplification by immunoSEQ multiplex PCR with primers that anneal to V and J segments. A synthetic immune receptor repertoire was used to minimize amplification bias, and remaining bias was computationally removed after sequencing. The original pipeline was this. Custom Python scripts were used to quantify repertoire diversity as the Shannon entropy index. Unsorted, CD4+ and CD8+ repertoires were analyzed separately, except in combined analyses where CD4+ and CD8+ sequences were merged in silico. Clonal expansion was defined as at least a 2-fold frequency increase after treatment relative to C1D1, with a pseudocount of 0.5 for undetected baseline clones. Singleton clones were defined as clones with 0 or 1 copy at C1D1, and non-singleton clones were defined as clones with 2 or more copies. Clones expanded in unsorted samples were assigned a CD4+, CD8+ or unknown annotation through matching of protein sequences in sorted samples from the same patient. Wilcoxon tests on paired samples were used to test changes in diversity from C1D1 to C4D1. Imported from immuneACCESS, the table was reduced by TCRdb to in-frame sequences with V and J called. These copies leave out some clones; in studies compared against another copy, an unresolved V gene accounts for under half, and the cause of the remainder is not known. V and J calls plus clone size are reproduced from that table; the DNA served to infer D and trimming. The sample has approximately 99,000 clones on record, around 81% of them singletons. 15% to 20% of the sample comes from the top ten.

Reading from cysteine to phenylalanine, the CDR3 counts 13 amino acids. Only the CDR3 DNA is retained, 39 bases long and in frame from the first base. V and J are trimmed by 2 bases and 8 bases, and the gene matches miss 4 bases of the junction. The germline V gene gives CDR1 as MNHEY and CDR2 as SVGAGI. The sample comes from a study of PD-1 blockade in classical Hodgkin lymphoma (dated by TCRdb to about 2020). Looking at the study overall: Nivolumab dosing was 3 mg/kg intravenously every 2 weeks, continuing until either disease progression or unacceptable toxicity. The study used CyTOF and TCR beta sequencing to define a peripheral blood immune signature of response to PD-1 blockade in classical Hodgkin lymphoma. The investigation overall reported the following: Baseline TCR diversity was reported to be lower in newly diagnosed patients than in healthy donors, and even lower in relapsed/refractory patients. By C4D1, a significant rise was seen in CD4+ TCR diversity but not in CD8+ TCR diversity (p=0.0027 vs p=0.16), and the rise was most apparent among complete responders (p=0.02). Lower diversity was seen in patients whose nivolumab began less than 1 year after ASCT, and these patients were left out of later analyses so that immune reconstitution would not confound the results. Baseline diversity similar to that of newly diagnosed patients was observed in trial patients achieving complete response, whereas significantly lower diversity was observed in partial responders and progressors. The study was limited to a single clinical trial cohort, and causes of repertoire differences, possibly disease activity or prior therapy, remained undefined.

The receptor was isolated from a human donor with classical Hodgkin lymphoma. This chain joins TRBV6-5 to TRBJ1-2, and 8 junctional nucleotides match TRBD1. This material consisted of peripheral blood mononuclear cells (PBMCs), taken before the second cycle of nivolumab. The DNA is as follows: TGTGCCAGCAGTTACGGACAGGGTGGCGGCTACACCTTC. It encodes CASSYGQGGGYTF.